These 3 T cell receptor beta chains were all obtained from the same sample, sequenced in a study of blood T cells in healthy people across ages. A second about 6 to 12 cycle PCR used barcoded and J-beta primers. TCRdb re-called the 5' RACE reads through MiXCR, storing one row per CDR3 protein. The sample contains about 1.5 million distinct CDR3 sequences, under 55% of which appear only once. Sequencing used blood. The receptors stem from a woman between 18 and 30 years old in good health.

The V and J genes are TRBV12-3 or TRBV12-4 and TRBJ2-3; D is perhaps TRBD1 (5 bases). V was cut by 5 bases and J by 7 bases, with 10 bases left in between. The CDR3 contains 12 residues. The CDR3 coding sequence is TGTGCCAGCAGTCCGACAGCCAATACGCAGTATTTT. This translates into CASSPTANTQYF.

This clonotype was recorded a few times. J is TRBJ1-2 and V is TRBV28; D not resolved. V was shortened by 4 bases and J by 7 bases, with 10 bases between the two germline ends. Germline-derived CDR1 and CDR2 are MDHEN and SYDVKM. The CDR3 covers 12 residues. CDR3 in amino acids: CASSSLGGGYTF. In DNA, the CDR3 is TGTGCCAGCAGTTCCTTGGGCGGTGGCTACACCTTC.

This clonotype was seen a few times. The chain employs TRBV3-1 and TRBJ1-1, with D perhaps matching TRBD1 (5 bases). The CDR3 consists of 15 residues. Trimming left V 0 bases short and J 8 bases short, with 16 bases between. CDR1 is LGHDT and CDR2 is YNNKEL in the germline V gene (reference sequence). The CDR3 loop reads CASSQEWAGTEEAFF. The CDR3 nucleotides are TGTGCCAGCAGCCAAGAATGGGCTGGGACCGAGGAAGCTTTCTTT. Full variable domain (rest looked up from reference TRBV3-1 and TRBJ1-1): DTAVSQTPKYLVTQMGNDKSIKCEQNLGHDTMYWYKQDSKKFLKIMFSYNNKELIINETVPNRFSPKSPDKAHLNLHINSLELGDSAVYFCASSQEWAGTEEAFFGQGTRLTVV.